These 8 T cell receptor beta chains originate from one sample sequenced in a study of blood T cell repertoires in COVID-19. Here immunoSEQ multiplex PCR was the method, and the copy in TCRdb shows in-frame clones only, minus some. The data show about 250,000 clones, approximately 80% seen once. The sequencing sample was made of peripheral blood. The source is a man older than 75 with acute or convalescent COVID-19.

The chain combines TRBV11-2 with TRBJ2-7; TRBD2 agrees at 8 bases. The CDR3 spans 14 residues. The germline gives CDR1 SGHAT, CDR2 FQNNGV. V was clipped by 5 bases and J by 5 bases; unmatched bases: 8. The CDR3 reads CASSPRGTRDEQYF. CDR3 bases: TGTGCCAGCAGCCCTAGGGGGACTAGAGACGAGCAGTACTTC.

This chain links TRBV5-1 with TRBJ2-5; 10 bases line up with TRBD2. The length of the CDR3 is 15 residues. The J segment lost 2 bases and the V segment lost 2 bases, leaving 3 bases of the junction unmatched. Germline loops: CDR1 SGHRS, CDR2 YFSETQ. The CDR3, as DNA: TGCGCCAGCAGCTTCGGTAGCGGGGGGCAAGAGACCCAGTACTTC. This codes for CASSFGSGGQETQYF.

The V and J genes are TRBV11-2 and TRBJ2-7; 11 bases line up with TRBD2. With 5 bases clipped from V and 7 bases from J, the junction kept 10 bases outside the gene matches. Germline CDR1 reads SGHAT; CDR2 reads FQNNGV. The CDR3 sequence is 15 residues long. CDR3 sequence reads: CASSRSGGALGEQYF. Here the CDR3 DNA reads TGTGCCAGCAGCCGTAGCGGGGGGGCCCTGGGAGAGCAGTACTTC.

The V and J genes are TRBV6-4 and TRBJ2-7; 7 bases map to TRBD1. The germline V gene has CDR1 MRHNA and CDR2 SNTAGT. With V trimmed by 4 bases and J by 3 bases, 6 bases remained unmatched. The CDR3 contains 14 residues. The chain's CDR3 is CASSGTGLFYEQYF. In nucleotides, the CDR3 is TGTGCCAGCAGTGGGACAGGACTTTTCTACGAGCAGTACTTC.

The rearrangement uses TRBV19 and TRBJ1-1; 8 positions agree with TRBD1. CDR3 size: 16 residues. Germline V lookup: CDR1 LNHDA, CDR2 SQIVND (reference sequence). The trim removed 6 bases at V and 0 bases at J, leaving 9 bases unmatched. CDR3 coding DNA: TGTGCCAGTAGGACTGCAGGGGGCTGGATGAACACTGAAGCTTTCTTT. Its protein product is CASRTAGGWMNTEAFF.

This chain uses TRBV27 with TRBJ2-2; 12 bases match TRBD1. The CDR3 spans 19 residues. V lost 3 bases to trimming and J lost 0 bases; unmatched junction nucleotides: 8. Germline CDR1 is MNHEY and CDR2 is SMNVEV (reference sequence). CDR3: CASSFSGTGGGSNTGELFF. The DNA for the CDR3 is TGTGCCAGCAGTTTCTCCGGGACAGGGGGCGGTTCGAACACCGGGGAGCTGTTTTTT.

V is TRBV9 and J is TRBJ1-1; D gene unclear. V dropped 3 bases and J dropped 2 bases, with 8 bases sitting between them. This CDR3 has 13 residues. Germline CDR1 reads SGDLS; CDR2 reads YYNGEE. The CDR3 sequence: CASSANSNTEAFF. As DNA, the CDR3 is TGTGCCAGCAGCGCGAACAGTAACACTGAAGCTTTCTTT.

The rearrangement joins TRBV12-3 or TRBV12-4 to TRBJ2-7, with TRBD2 matching over 8 bases. This CDR3 region has 13 residues. With V trimmed by 8 bases and J by 4 bases, 7 bases remained unmatched. CDR3: CASSGGPRYEQYF. The CDR3 DNA reads TGTGCCAGCTCGGGAGGGCCTAGATACGAGCAGTACTTC.